What follows are 30 T cell receptor beta chains derived from one specimen sequenced in a study of blood T cell repertoires in COVID-19. Produced via immunoSEQ multiplex PCR; TCRdb's table is partial and in-frame only. Altogether roughly 64,000 clones are present, 84% being singletons, with the ten largest covering less than 6.5%. Material: peripheral blood. Every receptor here comes from an older woman with acute or convalescent COVID-19.

As DNA, the CDR3 is TGTGCCAGCAGCCAAGCGGCAGGGGGCACAGATACGCAGTATTTT. Translation gives CASSQAAGGTDTQYF. V gene TRBV14 combines with J gene TRBJ2-3, with a tentative D call TRBD1 (6 bases). In germline, CDR1 is SGHDN, CDR2 FVKESK. Deletions cut 1 base from V and 1 base from J, with 9 bases between. The CDR3 has 15 residues. Full variable domain (rest looked up from reference TRBV14 and TRBJ2-3): EAGVTQFPSHSVIEKGQTVTLRCDPISGHDNLYWYRRVMGKEIKFLLHFVKESKQDESGMPNNRFLAERTGGTYSTLKVQPAELEDSGVYFCASSQAAGGTDTQYFGPGTRLTVL.

V is TRBV6-5 and J is TRBJ1-5, with 8 bases lining up with TRBD1. Germline CDR1 is MNHEY and CDR2 is SVGAGI. The CDR3 contains 14 residues. V was clipped by 7 bases and J by 5 bases; unmatched bases: 7. The CDR3 region has the DNA TGTGCCAGCACTGGGGACAGGAGATATCAGCCCCAGCATTTT. Its protein product is CASTGDRRYQPQHF.

This sequence joins TRBV9 and TRBJ1-3, with 9 bases identical to TRBD1. The V gene end was trimmed by 7 bases and the J gene end by 0 bases; junction bases not matched to a gene: 8. The length of the CDR3 is 16 residues. CDR1 SGDLS and CDR2 YYNGEE come from the germline V gene. CDR3 sequence: CASSPGQGYSGNTIYF. In DNA, the CDR3 is TGTGCCAGCTCCCCGGGACAGGGATACTCTGGAAACACCATATATTTT.

This chain joins TRBV5-1 and TRBJ2-1; no definite D call. Germline CDR1 is SGHRS and CDR2 is YFSETQ. V gave up 4 bases and J gave up 10 bases, with 9 bases separating them. There are 11 residues in the CDR3. This CDR3 reads CASSQRLEQFF. The CDR3 coding sequence is TGCGCCAGCAGCCAACGGTTGGAGCAGTTCTTC.

The chain couples TRBV9 to TRBJ1-2; TRBD1 matches 8 bases. V lost 3 bases to trimming and J lost 6 bases; unmatched junction nucleotides: 13. The CDR3 is 16 residues long. Germline lookup yields CDR1 SGDLS and CDR2 YYNGEE. The chain's CDR3 is CASSAWGQENLDGYTF. CDR3 in DNA: TGTGCCAGCAGCGCGTGGGGACAGGAGAATCTGGATGGCTACACCTTC.

The chain joins TRBV15 to TRBJ2-1, with 9 positions matching TRBD2. The germline V gene has CDR1 LNHNV and CDR2 YYDKDF (reference sequence). CDR3 length equals 17 residues. Trimming took 0 bases from V and 9 from J; bases not matched to a gene: 12. The CDR3 bases are TGTGCCACCAGCAGAGATCGATCCAGCGGGGGGATGGTTGAGCAGTTCTTC. It codes for CATSRDRSSGGMVEQFF.

The chain has TRBV25-1 and TRBJ1-4; possible D gene TRBD1, 6 bases. Deletions cut 2 bases from V and 3 bases from J, with 19 bases between. The V gene's germline CDR1 is MGHDK and CDR2 SYGVNS. This CDR3 region has 18 residues. This chain's CDR3 is CASSEVVTGHQSNEKLFF. For the CDR3, the DNA is TGTGCCAGCAGTGAAGTTGTGACAGGACATCAATCTAATGAAAAACTGTTTTTT.

The chain couples TRBV5-4 to TRBJ2-5, with TRBD2 matching over 8 bases. Trimming at V came to 6 bases and at J to 5 bases, leaving 9 bases not matched to a gene. Looked up from germline, CDR1 is SGHNT and CDR2 is YYREEE (reference sequence). This CDR3 contains 14 residues. The CDR3 protein is CASTVGGERETQYF. CDR3 DNA: TGTGCCAGCACCGTCGGGGGGGAGCGGGAGACCCAGTACTTC.

The chain employs TRBV2 and TRBJ1-4; tentative D call: TRBD1 (6 bases). Deletions cut 5 bases from V and 8 bases from J, with 18 bases between. The CDR3 totals 15 residues. Germline CDR1 reads SNHLY; CDR2 reads FYNNEI. The CDR3: CASSSSSTGAEKLFF. The CDR3 bases are TGTGCCAGCAGTTCATCCTCGACAGGAGCGGAAAAACTGTTTTTT.

V gene TRBV6-5 combines with J gene TRBJ1-6; 10 nucleotides line up with TRBD1. CDR3 length: 15 residues. V shed 6 bases, J shed 3 bases, and the junction held 2 bases outside the gene matches. Germline CDR1 MNHEY, CDR2 SVGAGI. The CDR3 protein is CASSGQGDYNSPLHF. CDR3 nucleotides: TGTGCCAGCAGCGGACAGGGGGACTATAATTCACCCCTCCACTTT.

V is TRBV5-6 and J is TRBJ1-2; 8 positions agree with TRBD1. The V segment lost 1 base and the J segment 6 bases; nucleotides outside the gene matches: 2. The germline CDR1 and CDR2 sequences are SGHDT and YYEEEE. The CDR3 totals 13 residues. The CDR3 sequence is CASSLIQGDGYTF. CDR3 DNA sequence: TGTGCCAGCAGCTTGATACAGGGGGATGGCTACACCTTC.

The chain couples TRBV2 to TRBJ1-4; D unresolved. Trimming left V 6 bases short and J 10 bases short, with 9 bases between. The CDR3 has 11 residues. From germline, CDR1 is SNHLY and CDR2 FYNNEI. CDR3 nucleotides: TGTGCCAGCAGCCGCGATGGAAAACTGTTTTTT. Amino acids: CASSRDGKLFF.

V and J are TRBV30 and TRBJ1-3; D remains unclear. Trimming took 0 bases from V and 4 from J, leaving 13 bases between them. The CDR3 extends over 15 amino acids. Germline assignment: CDR1 GTSNPN and CDR2 SVGIG (reference sequence). The CDR3 DNA reads as TGTGCCTGGAGTGTAATACGAGGGTCCGGAAACACCATATATTTT. Its protein is CAWSVIRGSGNTIYF.

The chain recombines TRBV4-1 with TRBJ2-7; possible D gene TRBD1, 6 bases. The CDR3 has 15 residues. Germline lookup yields CDR1 MGHRA and CDR2 YSYEKL. V lost 0 bases and J 1 base, leaving 10 bases between the germline ends. The CDR3 loop is CASSQEWGPSYEQYF. CDR3 nucleotides: TGCGCCAGCAGCCAAGAATGGGGGCCTTCCTACGAGCAGTACTTC.

The chain couples TRBV6-2 or TRBV6-3 to TRBJ1-5, with D unresolved. With 0 bases removed from V and 6 bases from J, the gap between germline ends came to 6 bases. This CDR3 region has 13 residues. Looked up from germline, CDR1 is MNHEY and CDR2 is SVGEGT. The DNA for the CDR3 is TGTGCCAGCAGTTACTCGATGAGTCAGCCCCAGCATTTT. This encodes CASSYSMSQPQHF.

CDR3 loop: CASSRQGVDEQFF. Here the CDR3 DNA reads TGTGCCAGCAGCCGACAGGGGGTAGATGAGCAGTTCTTC. This rearrangement joins TRBV12-3 or TRBV12-4 to TRBJ2-1; TRBD1 agrees at 9 bases. Germline trimming cut 6 bases from V and 8 bases from J; bases unmatched to any gene: 5. The CDR3 extends over 13 amino acids.

V gene TRBV9 combines with J gene TRBJ1-4, with 7 bases matching TRBD1. V dropped 4 bases and J dropped 4; count of bases not matched to a gene: 7. Germline CDR1 SGDLS, CDR2 YYNGEE. This CDR3 comprises 15 residues. CDR3: CASSRRQGVNEKLFF. The CDR3 DNA follows: TGTGCCAGCAGCAGACGACAGGGAGTTAATGAAAAACTGTTTTTT.

The CDR3 DNA reads TGCGCCAGCAGCTTCGAGGGGGCCACTAATGAAAAACTGTTTTTT. Residues: CASSFEGATNEKLFF. The chain joins TRBV5-1 to TRBJ1-4; 7 positions match TRBD1. V lost 2 bases to trimming and J lost 2 bases; unmatched junction nucleotides: 3. Germline values: CDR1 SGHRS, CDR2 YFSETQ. This CDR3 comprises 15 residues.

The rearrangement joins TRBV24-1 to TRBJ1-2; possibly TRBD1 for D (5 bases). V was pared by 8 bases and J by 4 bases, with 10 bases between. This CDR3 comprises 12 residues. CDR1 is KGHDR, CDR2 SFDVKD, per germline. CDR3 sequence reads: CATNGHVYGYTF. The CDR3, as DNA: TGTGCCACCAACGGACACGTCTATGGCTACACCTTC.

This clone appeared a single time. V and J are TRBV9 and TRBJ1-1; the D is unclear. The CDR3 consists of 12 residues. Germline-derived CDR1 and CDR2 are SGDLS and YYNGEE. The germline V and J ends were trimmed by 0 bases and 11 bases, with 11 bases remaining between them. The chain's CDR3 is CASSVDGRWAFF. In DNA form, the CDR3 reads TGTGCCAGCAGCGTAGATGGCAGGTGGGCTTTCTTT.

V usage is TRBV7-9 and J usage is TRBJ1-2, with 8 bases that match TRBD1. Unmatched junction bases numbered 4, after V lost 1 base and J lost 6 bases. The germline V gene has CDR1 SEHNR and CDR2 FQNEAQ (reference sequence). The CDR3 consists of 14 residues. CDR3 DNA sequence: TGTGCCAGCAGCTTAGACACAGGGGGGAATGGCTACACCTTC. Translating it yields CASSLDTGGNGYTF. Full variable domain (rest looked up from reference TRBV7-9 and TRBJ1-2): DTGVSQNPRHKITKRGQNVTFRCDPISEHNRLYWYRQTLGQGPEFLTYFQNEAQLEKSRLLSDRFSAERPKGSFSTLEIQRTEQGDSAMYLCASSLDTGGNGYTFGSGTRLTVV.

The chain uses TRBV24-1 and TRBJ1-2; 9 nucleotides agree with TRBD1. Per the germline V gene, CDR1 is KGHDR and CDR2 is SFDVKD. The CDR3 length is 15 residues. Trimming removed 3 bases from V and 5 bases from J; junction bases left unmatched: 6. CDR3 sequence: CATSDPGQGIYGYTF. In nucleotides, the CDR3 is TGTGCCACCAGTGATCCGGGACAGGGTATTTATGGCTACACCTTC.

In nucleotides, the CDR3 is TGCGCCAGCAGCCGAAGGACAGGGGGCTTGGATGAGCAGTTCTTC. Encoded protein: CASSRRTGGLDEQFF. The chain uses TRBV5-1 and TRBJ2-1; 11 bases match TRBD1. CDR1 and CDR2 from the germline V gene are SGHRS and YFSETQ. This CDR3 spans 15 amino acids. Germline trimming cut 4 bases from V and 8 bases from J; bases unmatched to any gene: 8.

This clone qualifies as large (0.1 to 1%). V usage is TRBV24-1 and J usage is TRBJ2-6; TRBD2 aligns across 13 bases. V lost 4 bases and J lost 5; bases outside the gene matches: 4. The CDR3 is made up of 17 amino acids. Per germline, CDR1 KGHDR and CDR2 SFDVKD. The DNA for the CDR3 is TGTGCCACCAGTGAAGGACTAGCGGGGGCCTGGGCCAACGTCCTGACTTTC. Translating gives CATSEGLAGAWANVLTF.

The J gene is TRBJ1-1, the V gene TRBV10-1; D is unclear. The germline V gene has CDR1 WNHNN and CDR2 SYGVQD (reference sequence). Trimming stripped 4 bases from V and 3 bases from J, with 18 bases between. This CDR3 comprises 16 residues. CDR3 sequence reads: CASSVGKTWRDTEAFF. CDR3 in DNA: TGCGCCAGCAGTGTCGGAAAAACGTGGAGGGACACTGAAGCTTTCTTT.

The chain joins TRBV9 to TRBJ2-5, with 8 bases lining up with TRBD2. The CDR3 extends over 16 amino acids. Unmatched junction bases numbered 6, after V lost 0 bases and J lost 2 bases. Looked up from germline, CDR1 is SGDLS and CDR2 is YYNGEE. CDR3: CASSVVGAGGQETQYF. CDR3 DNA: TGTGCCAGCAGCGTAGTCGGCGCGGGGGGTCAAGAGACCCAGTACTTC.

The gene calls are TRBV7-2 and TRBJ1-2; no firm D call. Germline V CDR1 and CDR2: SGHTA, FQGNSA. V lost 6 bases, J lost 1 base, and 24 bases lay in between. This CDR3 has 18 amino acids. The CDR3 region has the DNA TGTGCCAGCAGACGAACACCCCCCAGGTTCACGAATAACTATGGCTACACCTTC. Translation gives CASRRTPPRFTNNYGYTF.

V and J are TRBV9 and TRBJ1-3; 8 bases are shared with TRBD1. V gave up 2 bases and J gave up 4 bases; unmatched junction bases: 2. CDR1 is SGDLS and CDR2 is YYNGEE in the germline V gene. There are 14 residues in the CDR3. CDR3 sequence reads: CASSVRTGGNTIYF. Here the CDR3 DNA reads TGTGCCAGCAGCGTCCGGACAGGGGGAAACACCATATATTTT.

The V gene is TRBV18, the J gene TRBJ1-2, with 8 bases matching TRBD1. Unmatched junction bases numbered 4, after V lost 1 base and J lost 6 bases. The CDR3 runs to 14 residues. The germline CDR1 and CDR2 sequences are KGHSH and LQKENI. CDR3 coding DNA: TGTGCCAGCTCACCACAGAGGACAGGGAATGGCTACACCTTC. Encoded protein: CASSPQRTGNGYTF.

V usage is TRBV7-2 and J usage is TRBJ2-4; D is undetermined. V was cut by 1 base and J by 7 bases, with 11 bases left in between. This CDR3 has 14 residues. CDR1 and CDR2 from the germline V gene are SGHTA and FQGNSA. The chain's CDR3 is CASSLVPGNNIQYF. The CDR3, as DNA: TGTGCCAGCAGCTTAGTTCCGGGTAACAACATTCAGTACTTC.